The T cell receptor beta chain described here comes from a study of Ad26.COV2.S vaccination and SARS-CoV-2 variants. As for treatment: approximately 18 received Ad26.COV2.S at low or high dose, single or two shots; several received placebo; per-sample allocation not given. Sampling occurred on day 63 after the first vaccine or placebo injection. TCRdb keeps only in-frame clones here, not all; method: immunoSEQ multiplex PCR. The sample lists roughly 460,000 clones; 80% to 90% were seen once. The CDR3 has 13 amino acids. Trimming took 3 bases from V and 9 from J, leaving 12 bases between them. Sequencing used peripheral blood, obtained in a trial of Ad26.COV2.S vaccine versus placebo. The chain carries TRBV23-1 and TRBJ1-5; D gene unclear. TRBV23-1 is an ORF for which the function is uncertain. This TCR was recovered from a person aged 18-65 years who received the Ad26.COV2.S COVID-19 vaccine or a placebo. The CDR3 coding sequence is TGCGCCAGCAGTCACACCCGACGGGGGCCCCAGCATTTT. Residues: CASSHTRRGPQHF.